The 25 T cell receptor beta chains presented below share a single source sample, sequenced in a study of cytomegalovirus exposure and HLA in healthy donors. This PCR relied on a set of 60 Vbeta primers and 13 Jbeta primers. The data were produced by immunoSEQ multiplex PCR, yet TCRdb's version contains in-frame clones alone and is incomplete. The sample shows around 150,000 clones, about 76% of them seen only once. Sequences were obtained from PBMCs. These receptors were obtained from a female donor in good health and CMV-seronegative.

The V and J genes are TRBV7-2 and TRBJ1-3, with 9 bases fitting TRBD1. There are 16 residues in the CDR3. The germline V gene encodes CDR1 SGHTA and CDR2 FQGNSA. V was pared by 5 bases and J by 0 bases, with 5 bases of the junction left unmatched. DNA for the CDR3: TGTGCCAGCAGCCGTACAGGGGGCAGCTCTGGAAACACCATATATTTT. It is translated as CASSRTGGSSGNTIYF.

This clone was seen a handful of times. The chain uses TRBV5-4 and TRBJ2-5; a weak D match, TRBD1 (6 bases). V was cut by 3 bases and J by 2 bases, with 8 bases left in between. The V gene's germline CDR1 is SGHNT and CDR2 YYREEE (reference sequence). There are 13 residues in the CDR3. The CDR3 nucleotides are TGTGCCAGCAGCTCACAGGGACAAGAGACCCAGTACTTC. Translating it yields CASSSQGQETQYF. The whole variable domain, filled in from reference TRBV5-4 and TRBJ2-5, reads ETGVTQSPTHLIKTRGQQVTLRCSSQSGHNTVSWYQQALGQGPQFIFQYYREEENGRGNFPPRFSGLQFPNYSSELNVNALELDDSALYLCASSSQGQETQYFGPGTRLLVL.

The rearrangement uses TRBV19 and TRBJ1-1; 10 nucleotides line up with TRBD1. Germline CDR1 reads LNHDA; CDR2 reads SQIVND (reference sequence). J gave up 1 base and V 4 bases, and 3 bases lay outside the gene matches. CDR3 size: 15 residues. CDR3 bases: TGTGCCAGTAGTAGGCGGACAGGGGGGAACACTGAAGCTTTCTTT. It yields the protein CASSRRTGGNTEAFF.

V gene TRBV5-1 combines with J gene TRBJ2-5; 7 nucleotides line up with TRBD2. The CDR3 is made up of 16 amino acids. V trimming: 0 bases; J trimming: 3 bases; junction bases outside the gene matches: 8. CDR1 is SGHRS and CDR2 is YFSETQ in the germline V gene. The CDR3 nucleotides are TGCGCCAGCAGCTTGGCTCTAGCGGAGCTCAAAGAGACCCAGTACTTC. Encoded protein: CASSLALAELKETQYF.

The chain employs TRBV6-6 and TRBJ1-6; maybe TRBD1 (6 bases). The CDR3 runs to 14 residues. V dropped 5 bases and J dropped 6 bases, with 11 bases sitting between them. Germline V gives CDR1 MNHNY, CDR2 SVGAGI (reference sequence). CDR3 DNA sequence: TGTGCCAGCAGTCCTGACAGGAGTAATTCACCCCTCCACTTT. It specifies CASSPDRSNSPLHF.

V gene TRBV2 combines with J gene TRBJ1-1; D not certain. V lost 8 bases, J lost 6 bases, and 7 bases lay in between. The CDR3 covers 10 residues. Germline values: CDR1 SNHLY, CDR2 FYNNEI. The CDR3 is CASRGPEAFF. CDR3 nucleotide sequence: TGTGCCAGCCGAGGCCCTGAAGCTTTCTTT.

The chain uses TRBV29-1 and TRBJ2-3; unclear D gene. Trimming stripped 4 bases from V and 6 bases from J, with 14 bases between. This CDR3 is built from 13 residues. CDR1 and CDR2 from the germline V gene are SQVTM and ANQGSEA. The CDR3 coding sequence is TGCAGCGTTGTAGACTTGGGCGCTGATACGCAGTATTTT. Protein product: CSVVDLGADTQYF.

The gene calls are TRBV30 and TRBJ1-5; D is perhaps TRBD1 (6 bases). The CDR3 is 12 amino acids. V lost 4 bases to trimming and J lost 7 bases, with 11 bases between them. Germline V gives CDR1 GTSNPN, CDR2 SVGIG (reference sequence). CDR3 DNA: TGTGCCTGGAAACAGGGTAACCAGCCCCAGCATTTT. It yields the protein CAWKQGNQPQHF. Combining the CDR3 with reference TRBV30 and TRBJ1-5 gives the whole variable domain SQTIHQWPATLVQPVGSPLSLECTVEGTSNPNLYWYRQAAGRGLQLLFYSVGIGQISSEVPQNLSASRPQDRQFILSSKKLLLSDSGFYLCAWKQGNQPQHFGDGTRLSIL.

The rearrangement links TRBV20-1 to TRBJ2-1; D gene ambiguous. Between the trimmed V and J ends, which lost 6 bases and 14 bases, there was a span of 17 bases. Germline lookup yields CDR1 DFQATT and CDR2 SNEGSKA (reference sequence). The CDR3 totals 11 residues. The CDR3 loop is CSAPNEIVKFF. In nucleotides, the CDR3 is TGCAGTGCCCCAAATGAGATAGTGAAGTTCTTC.

For this clone: Within the sample, other DNA sequences also encode this same CDR3. The chain couples TRBV5-1 to TRBJ2-5; 10 bases are shared with TRBD1. After removal of 0 bases from V and 3 bases from J, the junction contained 2 bases not matched to a gene. CDR1 is SGHRS and CDR2 is YFSETQ in the germline V gene. The CDR3 runs to 15 residues. The CDR3 sequence: CASSLAGTGEETQYF. In nucleotides, the CDR3 is TGCGCCAGCAGCTTGGCCGGGACAGGGGAAGAGACCCAGTACTTC.

The chain employs TRBV7-9 and TRBJ1-1, with 10 nucleotides matching TRBD1. From germline, CDR1 is SEHNR and CDR2 FQNEAQ (reference sequence). This CDR3 is built from 16 residues. V lost 5 bases and J lost 11; bases outside the gene matches: 17. The CDR3 DNA sequence: TGTGCCAGCAGCCATCTGACAGGGGGCTACACCCATGAGGCTTTCTTT. It yields the protein CASSHLTGGYTHEAFF.

The genes are TRBV6-1 and TRBJ2-2, with D possibly matching TRBD2 (5 bases). Germline CDR1 MNHNS, CDR2 SASEGT. The CDR3 sequence is 13 residues long. Trimming cost V 2 bases and J 7 bases, with 8 bases left between them. The CDR3 DNA is TGTGCCAGCAGTGAACGGGGTATCGGGGAGCTGTTTTTT. It encodes CASSERGIGELFF.

This clone has a single count. This sequence joins TRBV5-1 and TRBJ1-1; D not resolved. Per the germline V gene, CDR1 is SGHRS and CDR2 is YFSETQ. Trimming pared 2 bases from V and 0 bases from J, leaving 11 bases between. The CDR3 contains 15 residues. The CDR3 region is CASSLSERMNTEAFF. CDR3 sequence (DNA): TGCGCCAGCAGCTTAAGCGAACGGATGAACACTGAAGCTTTCTTT. Looking up the rest from reference TRBV5-1 and TRBJ1-1 gives the full variable domain: KAGVTQTPRYLIKTRGQQVTLSCSPISGHRSVSWYQQTPGQGLQFLFEYFSETQRNKGNFPGRFSGRQFSNSRSEMNVSTLELGDSALYLCASSLSERMNTEAFFGQGTRLTVV.

The chain has TRBV5-6 and TRBJ2-6, with 7 positions matching TRBD1. Germline loops: CDR1 SGHDT, CDR2 YYEEEE. J gave up 1 base and V 9 bases, and 7 bases lay outside the gene matches. CDR3 length equals 15 residues. The CDR3 loop is CAITTGPSGANVLTF. CDR3 bases: TGTGCCATCACGACAGGGCCGTCTGGGGCCAACGTCCTGACTTTC.

The chain employs TRBV5-1 and TRBJ1-1; D gene unclear. The V gene's germline CDR1 is SGHRS and CDR2 YFSETQ. CDR3 length: 14 residues. Trimming cost V 0 bases and J 3 bases, with 9 bases left between them. CDR3 in amino acids: CASSLAPGDTEAFF. The CDR3, as DNA: TGCGCCAGCAGCTTGGCCCCCGGGGACACTGAAGCTTTCTTT.

The chain joins TRBV19 to TRBJ2-5, with D maybe TRBD1 (5 bases). CDR1 is LNHDA and CDR2 is SQIVND in the germline V gene (reference sequence). The CDR3 extends over 12 amino acids. The V gene lost 8 bases and the J gene lost 2 bases, with 9 bases spanning the gap. CDR3 amino acids: CASGQVQETQYF. The CDR3 DNA is TGTGCCAGTGGACAAGTTCAAGAGACCCAGTACTTC.

This clone was picked up one time. The junction differs from germline at one of its ends, possibly a read error. V is TRBV6-6 and J is TRBJ2-5; D unresolved. This CDR3 has 11 amino acids. Germline V gene lookup returns CDR1 MNHNY and CDR2 SVGAGI (reference sequence). The CDR3 nucleotides read TGTGCCAGCAGTAACCAGGAGACCCAGTACTTC. Amino acid sequence: CASSNQETQYF.

The chain recombines TRBV6-6 with TRBJ2-7; D is possibly TRBD2 (6 bases). The V gene lost 5 bases and the J gene lost 5 bases, with 19 bases spanning the gap. This CDR3 has 15 amino acids. Germline CDR1 reads MNHNY; CDR2 reads SVGAGI (reference sequence). The CDR3 region has the DNA TGTGCCAGCAGTGGACAAGACGGGGGATGGAACGAGCAGTACTTC. Amino acids: CASSGQDGGWNEQYF.

This chain connects TRBV5-5 to TRBJ1-1; 8 positions agree with TRBD1. CDR1 is SGHKS and CDR2 is YYEKEE in the germline V gene (reference sequence). This CDR3 has 16 residues. The V gene end was trimmed by 1 base and the J gene end by 5 bases; junction bases not matched to a gene: 10. The CDR3 DNA sequence: TGTGCCAGCAGCTTGATAACAGGGGGTCGTGGGACTGAAGCTTTCTTT. This gives the protein CASSLITGGRGTEAFF.

This sequence joins TRBV18 and TRBJ2-7; TRBD2 aligns across 13 bases. The CDR3 contains 16 residues. Germline CDR1 KGHSH, CDR2 LQKENI. Germline trimming cut 3 bases from V and 5 bases from J; bases unmatched to any gene: 7. The CDR3 sequence is CASSPGLAGRGDEQYF. Here the CDR3 DNA reads TGTGCCAGCTCACCGGGACTAGCGGGAAGAGGCGACGAGCAGTACTTC.

V usage is TRBV18 and J usage is TRBJ2-7; the D gene is possibly TRBD1 (5 bases). Germline CDR1 and CDR2: KGHSH and LQKENI. Trimming stripped 5 bases from V and 1 base from J, with 15 bases between. The length of the CDR3 is 15 residues. CDR3 loop: CASSYKSTDSYEQYF. CDR3 bases: TGTGCCAGCTCATATAAGTCGACAGATTCCTACGAGCAGTACTTC.

V usage is TRBV5-6 and J usage is TRBJ2-1, with 8 bases aligning to TRBD2. Germline V lookup: CDR1 SGHDT, CDR2 YYEEEE. CDR3 length equals 16 residues. V dropped 4 bases and J dropped 5; count of bases not matched to a gene: 11. Here the CDR3 DNA reads TGTGCCAGCAGCCCACAACTAGCGGACGAAAACAATGAGCAGTTCTTC. Its translation is CASSPQLADENNEQFF.

The chain recombines TRBV19 with TRBJ2-7; TRBD1 is a possible D gene (5 bases). Germline CDR1 is LNHDA and CDR2 is SQIVND (reference sequence). Trimming removed 0 bases at V and 2 bases at J, with 11 bases between. The CDR3 spans 15 residues. CDR3 nucleotides: TGTGCCAGTAGTATAGAGGACACTGAACCCTACGAGCAGTACTTC. This encodes CASSIEDTEPYEQYF.

The V and J genes are TRBV5-6 and TRBJ2-1; TRBD2 is a possible D gene (7 bases). The CDR3 extends over 18 amino acids. Trimming took 1 base from V and 9 from J, leaving 26 bases between them. Germline CDR1 SGHDT, CDR2 YYEEEE. CDR3 nucleotide sequence: TGTGCCAGCAGCTTGTTCTCGGGCGGGGGCTGGCCGCCTCCTGAGCAGTTCTTC. As protein: CASSLFSGGGWPPPEQFF.

This clone is a singleton in its sample. V and J are TRBV7-9 and TRBJ2-4; possible D gene TRBD2, 7 bases. Germline V gives CDR1 SEHNR, CDR2 FQNEAQ (reference sequence). There are 18 residues in the CDR3. With 2 bases removed from V and 1 base from J, the gap between germline ends came to 18 bases. The DNA for the CDR3 is TGTGCCAGCAGCTTAACTCCCGCGGGGGCTACGGCCAAAAACATTCAGTACTTC. Encoded protein: CASSLTPAGATAKNIQYF.